Sequencing of this TCR beta chain was carried out in a study of T cell repertoires in aging, cancer and after chemotherapy. The template was genomic DNA from peripheral blood, not RNA. CDR3 size: 16 residues. V lost 2 bases and J lost 2, with 18 bases in between. Germline-derived CDR1 and CDR2 are DFQATT and SNEGSKA (reference sequence). Multiplex touch-down PCR with TRB-A/B primers amplified rearranged V-D-J TRB sequences. TCRdb used MiXCR to reprocess the multiplex PCR reads, holding one entry per CDR3 protein. Among several thousand distinct CDR3 sequences listed, approximately 35% were seen once. The receptor comes from a human donor in good health. The donor label of this sample is uncertain. Sequencing input: blood. The rearrangement links TRBV20-1 to TRBJ1-1; D might be TRBD1 (6 bases). CDR3 in DNA: TGCAGTGCTAGATCCTTCGAAGGGACATCAAACACTGAAGCTTTCTTT. This codes for CSARSFEGTSNTEAFF.